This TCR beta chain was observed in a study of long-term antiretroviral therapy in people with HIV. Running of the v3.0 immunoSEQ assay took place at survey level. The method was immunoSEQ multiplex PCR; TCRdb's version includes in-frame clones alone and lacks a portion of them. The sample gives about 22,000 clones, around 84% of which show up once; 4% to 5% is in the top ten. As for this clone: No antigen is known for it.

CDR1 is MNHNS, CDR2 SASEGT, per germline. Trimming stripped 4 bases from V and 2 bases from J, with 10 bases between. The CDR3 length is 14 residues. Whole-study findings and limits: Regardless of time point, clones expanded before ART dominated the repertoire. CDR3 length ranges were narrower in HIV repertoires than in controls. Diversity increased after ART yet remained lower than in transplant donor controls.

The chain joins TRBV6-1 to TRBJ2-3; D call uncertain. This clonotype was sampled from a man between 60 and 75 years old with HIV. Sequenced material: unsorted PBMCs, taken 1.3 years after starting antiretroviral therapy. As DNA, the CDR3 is TGTGCCAGCAGTGTGGCAGAAGCCACAGATACGCAGTATTTT. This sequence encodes CASSVAEATDTQYF.